A single sample gave rise to the 27 T cell receptor beta chains below, sequenced in a study of human T cells and chemical hapten exposure. Time point noted: patch test 3, about 24 weeks after DPC sensitization. Regarding treatment: therapeutic diphenylcyclopropenone sensitization with weekly scalp DPC. TCRdb re-analysed the RACE reads in MiXCR, keeping a single row per CDR3 protein. This sample yields tens of thousands of distinct CDR3 sequences, of which around 10% are seen a single time; approximately 1.5% belongs to the top ten. Sequencing used whole blood, obtained in connection with sensitization to the hapten diphenylcyclopropenone (DPC). The receptors were sampled from a woman aged 50 to 65 with alopecia areata. Some clones in this sample may be carry-over from other donors' samples.

This clonotype was recorded at least ten times. This rearrangement joins TRBV6-2 or TRBV6-3 to TRBJ1-2; 11 nucleotides agree with TRBD1. Looked up from germline, CDR1 is MNHEY and CDR2 is SVGEGT. The CDR3 contains 16 residues. V lost 7 bases and J lost 2; bases outside the gene matches: 9. The CDR3 is CASTPWTGGLNYGYTF. For the CDR3, the DNA is TGTGCCAGCACCCCCTGGACAGGGGGCCTCAACTATGGCTACACCTTC.

This clonotype was found many times. The CDR3 here is CASSLLGQGKVGYTF. Here the CDR3 DNA reads TGTGCCAGCAGCTTGCTAGGACAGGGGAAGGTTGGCTACACCTTC. V is TRBV7-2 and J is TRBJ1-2; 9 bases fit TRBD1. From germline, CDR1 is SGHTA and CDR2 FQGNSA. The CDR3 consists of 15 residues. J lost 7 bases, V lost 3 bases, and 9 bases had no gene match.

The CDR3 DNA sequence: TGTGCCAGCAGTCGGCCCTCCTACGAGCAGTACTTC. Protein product: CASSRPSYEQYF. The J gene is TRBJ2-7, the V gene TRBV28, with D unclear. CDR1 and CDR2 from the germline V gene are MDHEN and SYDVKM. This CDR3 region has 12 residues. V lost 5 bases, J lost 0 bases, and 5 bases lay in between.

The gene calls are TRBV10-3 and TRBJ2-3; TRBD2 matches 10 bases. J lost 0 bases, V lost 8 bases, and 5 bases had no gene match. The CDR3 loop spans 15 amino acids. Germline CDR1 is ENHRY and CDR2 is SYGVKD. CDR3 amino acids: CAIGRLAGSTDTQYF. The CDR3 DNA reads TGTGCCATCGGCAGACTAGCGGGTAGCACAGATACGCAGTATTTT.

This clonotype occurred many times. The chain joins TRBV5-1 to TRBJ2-7, with 7 bases matching TRBD1. V lost 4 bases to trimming and J lost 5 bases; unmatched junction nucleotides: 3. Germline CDR1 SGHRS, CDR2 YFSETQ. CDR3 length: 12 amino acids. The CDR3: CASSPGTDEQYF. The CDR3 DNA reads TGCGCCAGCAGCCCTGGGACAGACGAGCAGTACTTC.

This clonotype was counted between two and nine times. The chain employs TRBV7-2 and TRBJ2-2; 7 nucleotides agree with TRBD1. Germline loops: CDR1 SGHTA, CDR2 FQGNSA. V lost 5 bases to trimming and J lost 5 bases; unmatched junction nucleotides: 5. The CDR3 consists of 14 residues. The CDR3 loop reads CASSLSTGTGELFF. The CDR3 region has the DNA TGTGCCAGCAGCCTCTCGACAGGGACCGGGGAGCTGTTTTTT.

This clonotype has just a few counts. The rearrangement uses TRBV20-1 and TRBJ1-3; possible D gene TRBD1, 5 bases. Deletions cut 6 bases from V and 4 bases from J, with 13 bases between. The CDR3 is 13 amino acids. CDR1 is DFQATT, CDR2 SNEGSKA, per germline (reference sequence). The CDR3 region is CSAIGQRGNTIYF. CDR3 DNA sequence: TGCAGTGCCATCGGACAAAGGGGAAACACCATATATTTT.

About this clonotype itself: Given a much more abundant clone one base away, this may be a read error. The chain joins TRBV7-7 to TRBJ1-1, with a tentative D call TRBD1 (6 bases). CDR3 length: 14 residues. Per germline, CDR1 SSHAT and CDR2 FNYEAQ (reference sequence). The CDR3 DNA is TGTGTTAGCAGCCTTCCAGGGGCGGGCACTGAAGCTTTCTTT. This encodes CVSSLPGAGTEAFF.

This clonotype was seen at least ten times. The chain is built from TRBV3-1 and TRBJ2-4; D remains unclear. The CDR3 has 16 residues. Germline V gives CDR1 LGHDT, CDR2 YNNKEL (reference sequence). Trimming removed 1 base at V and 1 base at J, with 11 bases between. CDR3 region: CASSQAGRVAKNIQYF. Here the CDR3 DNA reads TGTGCCAGCAGCCAAGCGGGTAGGGTGGCCAAAAACATTCAGTACTTC.

To note about this clonotype: The junction departs from the called germline gene at one end, perhaps through a read error. This chain links TRBV28 with TRBJ1-2; TRBD1 might be the D (6 bases). This CDR3 contains 14 residues. CDR1 and CDR2 (germline): MDHEN, SYDVKM. CDR3 region: CASSAAYREGPLPF. The CDR3 region has the DNA TGTGCCAGCAGTGCCGCCTACAGGGAGGGACCCCTTCCCTTC.

The sample holds many counts of this clonotype. V is TRBV19 and J is TRBJ2-2, with TRBD1 as a possible D gene (5 bases). CDR3 length: 14 residues. Between the trimmed V and J ends, which lost 6 bases and 6 bases, there was a span of 14 bases. CDR1 is LNHDA, CDR2 SQIVND, per germline (reference sequence). CDR3 loop: CASRVTVGAGELFF. CDR3 DNA: TGTGCCAGTAGGGTGACAGTAGGAGCCGGGGAGCTGTTTTTT.

In its sample, this clonotype was seen a few times. The V call is TRBV6-5, the J call TRBJ1-1, with D maybe TRBD1 (5 bases). Trimming pared 6 bases from V and 2 bases from J, leaving 16 bases between. CDR1 and CDR2 from the germline V gene are MNHEY and SVGAGI. The CDR3 loop spans 15 amino acids. The CDR3 DNA is TGTGCCAGCAGCAGACTGGGACGGAGTAACACTGAAGCTTTCTTT. Protein: CASSRLGRSNTEAFF.

The sample holds a few counts of this clonotype. CDR3 protein: CASSTGLLAFSGANVLTF. The CDR3, as DNA: TGTGCCAGCAGCACGGGACTCCTAGCCTTCTCTGGGGCCAACGTCCTGACTTTC. The V and J genes are TRBV7-8 and TRBJ2-6, with a tentative D call TRBD2 (6 bases). The CDR3 consists of 18 residues. Germline loops: CDR1 SGHVS, CDR2 FQNEAQ. Trimming shortened V by 5 bases and J by 0 bases, and 17 bases separated the two germline ends.

The chain recombines TRBV7-2 with TRBJ1-6, with unresolved D. V shed 4 bases and J shed 9 bases, with 19 bases lying between them. Germline CDR1 reads SGHTA; CDR2 reads FQGNSA. The length of the CDR3 is 16 residues. CDR3 in amino acids: CASSYRPLLRISPLHF. CDR3 nucleotide sequence: TGTGCCAGCAGCTACCGACCCCTCTTGAGGATTTCACCCCTCCACTTT.

Only a few counts were recorded for this clonotype. CDR3 nucleotides: TGCGCCAGCAGCCCCAGGGGAAGGGGCACTGAAGCTTTCTTT. It translates to CASSPRGRGTEAFF. The chain uses TRBV4-1 and TRBJ1-1, with D possibly TRBD1 on 6 matching bases. CDR1 and CDR2 (germline): MGHRA, YSYEKL. CDR3 length: 14 amino acids. Trimming shortened V by 4 bases and J by 4 bases, and 13 bases separated the two germline ends.

This clonotype occurred many times. This chain connects TRBV7-2 to TRBJ2-7; D is uncertain. Trimming left V 4 bases short and J 7 bases short, with 14 bases between. The CDR3 runs to 13 residues. Germline assignment: CDR1 SGHTA and CDR2 FQGNSA. The CDR3, as DNA: TGTGCCAGCAGCTCCGTGGGATCCGGGGAGCAGTACTTC. Translating gives CASSSVGSGEQYF.

This clonotype came up many times. The chain uses TRBV5-1 and TRBJ2-2, with D perhaps matching TRBD2 (5 bases). Germline V gives CDR1 SGHRS, CDR2 YFSETQ. Trimming cost V 0 bases and J 7 bases, with 10 bases left between them. CDR3 length: 14 amino acids. CDR3 nucleotide sequence: TGCGCCAGCAGCTTGGCCGGGATCGTCGGGGAGCTGTTTTTT. As protein: CASSLAGIVGELFF.

Here the CDR3 reads CAISESENSYNEQFF. The CDR3 nucleotides read TGTGCCATCAGTGAGTCTGAGAATTCCTACAATGAGCAGTTCTTC. The chain is built from TRBV10-3 and TRBJ2-1; D gene uncertain. Trimming removed 0 bases at V and 1 base at J, with 7 bases between. Germline loops: CDR1 ENHRY, CDR2 SYGVKD. This CDR3 has 15 residues.

This sequence joins TRBV27 and TRBJ2-3; 13 bases map to TRBD2. V was clipped by 7 bases and J by 3 bases; unmatched bases: 7. This CDR3 is built from 16 residues. Germline CDR1 MNHEY, CDR2 SMNVEV (reference sequence). CDR3 DNA: TGTGCCAGCACACGGACTAGCGGGAGATCTACAGATACGCAGTATTTT. Amino acids: CASTRTSGRSTDTQYF.

The chain uses TRBV4-2 and TRBJ2-5, with D possibly TRBD1 on 6 matching bases. Trimming stripped 4 bases from V and 7 bases from J, with 22 bases between. The germline CDR1 and CDR2 sequences are LGHNA and YNFKEQ. CDR3 length: 16 residues. The CDR3 sequence: CASSPRGPFQQGTQYF. The CDR3 DNA sequence: TGTGCCAGCAGCCCACGGGGACCGTTTCAACAGGGGACCCAGTACTTC.

This clonotype was counted a few times. V usage is TRBV11-1 and J usage is TRBJ2-2; D unresolved. The CDR3 covers 11 residues. Trimming pared 3 bases from V and 6 bases from J, leaving 2 bases between. The germline CDR1 and CDR2 sequences are SGHAT and FQDESV (reference sequence). The DNA of the CDR3 is TGTGCCAGCAGCTTCGCCGGGGAGCTGTTTTTT. Translation gives CASSFAGELFF.

This clonotype occurred many times. This sequence joins TRBV7-8 and TRBJ1-4; unclear D gene. CDR3 length equals 16 residues. The V and J ends lost 5 bases and 5 bases respectively, with 18 bases between them. CDR1 and CDR2 (germline): SGHVS, FQNEAQ. Here the CDR3 reads CASSPDGRMGNEKLFF. CDR3 DNA: TGTGCCAGCAGCCCCGACGGACGGATGGGGAATGAAAAACTGTTTTTT.

This clonotype has just a few counts. CDR3: CASSPPPAGNIQYF. CDR3 nucleotide sequence: TGTGCCAGCAGCCCACCCCCTGCAGGAAACATTCAGTACTTC. The J gene is TRBJ2-4, the V gene TRBV7-2; no firm D call. CDR3 length equals 14 residues. V was clipped by 5 bases and J by 6 bases, with 14 bases between them. Germline V gene data show CDR1 as SGHTA and CDR2 as FQGNSA.

The chain is built from TRBV24-1 and TRBJ2-6; D not resolved. The germline V and J ends were trimmed by 4 bases and 4 bases, with 10 bases remaining between them. CDR1 is KGHDR, CDR2 SFDVKD, per germline. This CDR3 spans 15 amino acids. The CDR3 DNA is TGTGCCACCAGTGAGAACAAGGCCGGGGCCAACGTCCTGACTTTC. It translates to CATSENKAGANVLTF.

Many counts were recorded for this clonotype. J is TRBJ1-4 and V is TRBV1. TRBV1 is a recognized pseudogene. The CDR3 is made up of 15 amino acids. CDR3 sequence (DNA): TGCACCAGCAGCCAAGATAGTCCGGGGAATGAAAAACTGTTTTTT. It is translated as CTSSQDSPGNEKLFF.

This clonotype was picked up a small number of times. The rearrangement uses TRBV6-2 or TRBV6-3 and TRBJ1-1, with D unclear. The germline CDR1 and CDR2 sequences are MNHEY and SVGEGT. V was pared by 8 bases and J by 0 bases, with 10 bases between. This CDR3 region has 13 residues. The CDR3 sequence: CASEGIMNTEAFF. CDR3 nucleotides: TGTGCCAGCGAAGGAATCATGAACACTGAAGCTTTCTTT.

Turning to this clonotype: A single base separates this from a much larger clone, so it may be a read error. The chain joins TRBV7-9 to TRBJ1-5, with D possibly matching TRBD1 (6 bases). The length of the CDR3 is 16 residues. The germline V gene encodes CDR1 SEHNR and CDR2 FQNEAQ (reference sequence). Trimming took 5 bases from V and 4 from J, leaving 18 bases between them. Here the CDR3 DNA reads TGTGCCAGCAGCCAACACAGGGATAGGAGGAATCAGCCCCAGCATTTT. Protein: CASSQHRDRRNQPQHF.